The clone carrying this TCR beta chain was picked up many times. Its matching antigen is unknown. Axillary draining lymph nodes of breast cancer patients supplied the node samples. With 1 base removed from V and 10 bases from J, the gap between germline ends came to 14 bases. CDR3 size: 13 residues. Germline V gives CDR1 MGHRA, CDR2 YSYEKL. The data derive from a study of breast tumors, draining lymph nodes, adjacent tissues. Study-wide findings and caveats: Luminal-like breast cancer showed significantly greater tumor-nontumor repertoire similarity than basal-like breast cancer did. Tumor TCR diversity was below lymph nodes but above nontumor tissue. Most tumor T cells seemingly derive from lymph node, then expand in tumor.

TCRdb analysed the multiplex PCR reads with MiXCR anew, one entry per CDR3 protein. The data contain about 110,000 distinct CDR3 sequences, less than 40% of them singletons. This sequence joins TRBV4-1 and TRBJ2-7, with D hard to call. The specimen sequenced was axillary lymph node tissue. This sequence was found in a female donor with breast cancer. Some clones in this sample may be carry-over from other donors' samples. In DNA form, the CDR3 reads TGCGCCAGCAGCCAAGTTCCGGGTTCTGAACAGTACTTC. It encodes CASSQVPGSEQYF.